Listed below are T cell receptor beta chains from one sample, sequenced in a study of T cells in Graves' hyperthyroidism and ophthalmopathy. Each CDR3 protein is one row after TCRdb ran MiXCR on the multiplex PCR reads. The sample shows around 200,000 distinct CDR3 sequences, about a sixth of them seen only once. Sequenced input: blood. These receptors all stem from a man aged 35 to 55 with Graves' hyperthyroidism. Each CDR3 is given with its conserved first and last residue. A D gene is named only where the DNA matches it firmly. The size of a clone is reported for some rows only, either as once, few or many, or as a class for expanded clones.

size,length,J,D,V,CDR3,DNA
many,15,TRBJ2-7,NA,TRBV18,CASSRTRDPGDEQYF,TGTGCCAGCTCACGGACCCGGGACCCCGGGGACGAGCAGTACTTC
NA,16,TRBJ2-7,NA,TRBV28,CASSFTLAGLSYEQYF,TGTGCCAGCAGTTTCACCCTGGCAGGGCTCTCCTACGAGCAGTACTTC
many,13,TRBJ2-7,NA,TRBV28,CASSLTSTYEQYF,TGTGCCAGCAGTTTAACTAGCACCTACGAGCAGTACTTC
many,13,TRBJ1-6,NA,TRBV7-2,CASSFWENSPLHF,TGTGCCAGCAGCTTCTGGGAGAATTCACCCCTCCACTTT
many,14,TRBJ1-6,NA,TRBV30,CAWNNGLLNSPLHF,TGTGCCTGGAATAACGGCCTTCTTAATTCACCCCTCCACTTT
many,12,TRBJ2-1,NA,TRBV7-3,CASSPVGGEQFF,TGTGCCAGCAGCCCCGTCGGGGGTGAGCAGTTCTTC
few,16,TRBJ1-5,TRBD1,TRBV20-1,CSARDLGQGASQPQHF,TGCAGTGCTAGAGATCTAGGACAGGGGGCAAGTCAGCCCCAGCATTTT
NA,14,TRBJ2-3,NA,TRBV19,CASSTPVRTDTQYF,TGTGCCAGTAGTACCCCGGTGCGCACAGATACGCAGTATTTT
many,15,TRBJ2-3,NA,TRBV10-3,CAISEGTAVTDTQYF,TGTGCCATCAGTGAAGGGACCGCCGTGACAGATACGCAGTATTTT
NA,23,TRBJ1-5,NA,TRBV5-4,CASSWPAPGHRLRAGSSNQPQHF,TGTGCCAGCAGCTGGCCCGCGCCGGGACACAGGCTAAGAGCAGGAAGTAGCAATCAGCCCCAGCATTTT
many,13,TRBJ1-1,NA,TRBV12-3/TRBV12-4,CASSSRKRTEAFF,TGTGCCAGCAGCTCGAGAAAGAGGACTGAAGCTTTCTTT
many,12,TRBJ1-4,NA,TRBV28,CASSLTVEKLFF,TGTGCCAGCAGTCTTACAGTGGAAAAACTGTTTTTT
many,15,TRBJ1-1,NA,TRBV9,CASSLPIQENTEAFF,TGTGCCAGCAGCCTACCGATTCAGGAGAACACTGAAGCTTTCTTT
NA,14,TRBJ2-3,TRBD2,TRBV20-1,CSAVLAGGQDTQYF,TGCAGTGCAGTACTAGCGGGGGGGCAAGATACGCAGTATTTT
many,14,TRBJ1-1,NA,TRBV5-1,CASSLEGRGTEAFF,TGCGCCAGCAGCTTGGAGGGTCGGGGCACTGAAGCTTTCTTT
NA,13,TRBJ1-6,NA,TRBV7-8,CASSLAWTSPLHF,TGTGCCAGCAGCTTAGCGTGGACTTCACCCCTCCACTTT
NA,17,TRBJ1-2,NA,TRBV19,CASSIAGRFGPNYGYTF,TGTGCCAGTAGTATAGCAGGCAGATTCGGGCCTAACTATGGCTACACCTTC
many,15,TRBJ2-3,NA,TRBV5-1,CASRESVANPDTQYF,TGCGCCAGCAGGGAGTCAGTAGCGAACCCAGATACGCAGTATTTT
NA,14,TRBJ2-7,NA,TRBV5-1,CASSLRAASYEQYF,TGCGCCAGCAGCTTAAGGGCCGCCTCGTACGAGCAGTACTTC
many,14,TRBJ2-1,TRBD1,TRBV30,CAWSRDRSYNEQFF,TGTGCCTGGAGTCGGGACAGGAGCTACAATGAGCAGTTCTTC
many,13,TRBJ1-5,NA,TRBV18,CASSPLTEQPQHF,TGTGCCAGCTCACCACTGACAGAACAGCCCCAGCATTTT
many,15,TRBJ2-1,NA,TRBV10-3,CAISEWGASYNEQFF,TGTGCCATCAGCGAATGGGGGGCGTCCTACAATGAGCAGTTCTTC
NA,12,TRBJ1-1,NA,TRBV20-1,CSAKQGYTEAFF,TGCAGTGCCAAACAGGGATACACTGAAGCTTTCTTT
many,14,TRBJ2-5,NA,TRBV7-2,CASSLTAFQETQYF,TGTGCCAGCAGCTTAACGGCGTTCCAAGAGACCCAGTACTTC
NA,16,TRBJ2-1,TRBD2,TRBV7-2,CASSPGLAGHHNEQFF,TGTGCCAGCAGCCCGGGACTAGCGGGGCACCACAATGAGCAGTTCTTC
NA,16,TRBJ2-7,TRBD1,TRBV25-1,CASSATTGMKALEQYF,TGTGCCAGCAGTGCCACGACAGGGATGAAGGCTCTCGAGCAGTACTTC
NA,16,TRBJ1-2,TRBD1,TRBV29-1,CSVEKYLWTGNYGYTF,TGCAGCGTTGAAAAATACCTTTGGACAGGGAACTATGGCTACACCTTC